This passage covers 10 T cell receptor beta chains from one sample sequenced in a study of breast tumors, draining lymph nodes, adjacent tissues. TCRdb analysed the multiplex PCR reads with MiXCR anew, one entry per CDR3 protein. The profile shows more than 200,000 distinct CDR3 sequences, about 34% of them singletons. Axillary draining lymph nodes of breast cancer patients supplied the node samples. Sequences were obtained from axillary lymph node tissue. These receptors were collected from a female donor with breast cancer. Some clones in this sample may be carry-over from other donors' samples.

Points on this clonotype: Possible read error: a much larger clone is one base away. The V call is TRBV28, the J call TRBJ2-7; D not certain. This CDR3 region has 11 residues. The V gene's germline CDR1 is MDHEN and CDR2 SYDVKM. The CDR3 reads CVSSNSGEQYF. The CDR3, as DNA: TGTGTCAGCAGTAACTCCGGCGAGCAGTACTTC.

V usage is TRBV6-4 and J usage is TRBJ2-5; tentative D call: TRBD2 (5 bases). Trimming removed 4 bases from V and 2 bases from J, with 11 bases in between. Germline lookup yields CDR1 MRHNA and CDR2 SNTAGT. The CDR3 covers 14 residues. CDR3: CASSVPGRQETQYF. The DNA for the CDR3 is TGTGCCAGCAGTGTTCCGGGGAGACAAGAGACCCAGTACTTC.

This clonotype was seen at least ten times. The chain is built from TRBV12-3 or TRBV12-4 and TRBJ2-1; no reliable D call. The CDR3 sequence is 13 residues long. V was cut by 7 bases and J by 10 bases, with 17 bases left in between. CDR3 amino acids: CASTPIRPEEQFF. In DNA form, the CDR3 reads TGTGCCAGCACCCCCATCAGACCAGAGGAGCAGTTCTTC.

CDR3 DNA: TGTGCCAGCAGGGGACTATCAGTTCAAGAGACCCAGTACTTC. This sequence encodes CASRGLSVQETQYF. J is TRBJ2-5 and V is TRBV6-2 or TRBV6-3; 7 nucleotides match TRBD2. Trimming cost V 6 bases and J 2 bases; bases outside gene matches: 6. This CDR3 is 14 amino acids long. CDR1 is MNHEY, CDR2 SVGEGT, per germline.

This clonotype was seen many times. The V call is TRBV20-1, the J call TRBJ1-5; D ambiguous. This CDR3 spans 12 amino acids. Germline CDR1 DFQATT, CDR2 SNEGSKA (reference sequence). V lost 4 bases to trimming and J lost 0 bases, with 4 bases between them. CDR3 region: CSAILSNQPQHF. In nucleotides, the CDR3 is TGCAGTGCTATCCTTAGCAATCAGCCCCAGCATTTT.

The chain uses TRBV7-2 and TRBJ1-2; D may be TRBD1 (6 bases). This CDR3 comprises 15 residues. Germline V CDR1 and CDR2: SGHTA, FQGNSA. V shed 5 bases and J shed 7 bases, with 20 bases lying between them. CDR3 in DNA: TGTGCCAGCAGCCCCGGACCCCTTACAGGGAGTGGCTACACCTTC. Translating it yields CASSPGPLTGSGYTF.

Note on this clonotype: Its ends do not fully match the called genes, so a read error is possible. This chain uses TRBV20-1 with TRBJ2-4, with TRBD1 matching 8 bases. CDR1 is DFQATT and CDR2 is SNEGSKA in the germline V gene (reference sequence). The CDR3 extends over 13 amino acids. The DNA for the CDR3 is TGCGGTGCTAAACAGGGGGTCCTGGACATTCAGTACTTC. Its protein product is CGAKQGVLDIQYF.

This clonotype was counted a few times. V usage is TRBV20-1 and J usage is TRBJ1-1, with a tentative D call TRBD1 (5 bases). The length of the CDR3 is 15 residues. CDR1 and CDR2 (germline): DFQATT, SNEGSKA (reference sequence). V was trimmed by 5 bases and J by 4 bases, leaving 20 bases between them. The CDR3 here is CSADSGRLGVTEAFF. The CDR3, as DNA: TGCAGTGCTGATTCAGGGAGGCTGGGGGTCACTGAAGCTTTCTTT.

This clonotype was detected ten times or more. The genes are TRBV25-1 and TRBJ1-6; 7 bases align to TRBD1. Germline CDR1 and CDR2: MGHDK and SYGVNS. V shed 6 bases and J 5 bases; nucleotides not matched to a gene: 7. The length of the CDR3 is 15 residues. The CDR3 reads CASRQPGQHNSPLHF. Here the CDR3 DNA reads TGTGCCAGCAGACAGCCGGGACAGCATAATTCACCCCTCCACTTT.

The J gene is TRBJ1-5, the V gene TRBV20-1; 11 bases line up with TRBD1. Germline values: CDR1 DFQATT, CDR2 SNEGSKA (reference sequence). J lost 6 bases, V lost 3 bases, and 7 bases had no gene match. This CDR3 has 15 amino acids. CDR3 nucleotide sequence: TGCAGTGCTAGGGGGGACAGGGGGAATAGTCAGCCCCAGCATTTT. It yields the protein CSARGDRGNSQPQHF.